This T cell receptor beta chain stems from a study of cytomegalovirus exposure and HLA in healthy donors (dated by TCRdb to the late 2010s). Regarding the complete study: In an earlier analysis of 587 of the donors, around 300 Gb of sequence data and 120 million or so unique TCR beta sequences from roughly 180 million T cells were reported. An early release that covered about 640 HLA-typed donors contained approximately 300 gigabases of sequencing data and 80 million or so unique TCR sequences. The genetic ancestry cluster associated with self-reported Caucasian donors included 81% of the 398 genotyped donors. The study was designed to test whether signatures of past pathogen exposure could be identified by cataloging public T cell receptors. Using immunosequencing, the study profiled T cell repertoires from around 680 subjects and related those repertoires to cytomegalovirus serostatus. Along with the approximately 620-subject first cohort, a separate validation cohort of approximately 110 different subjects was used. To predict cytomegalovirus infection status, the study brought together high-throughput TCR immunosequencing, statistical association of individual TCRs with disease status, and machine learning. To study patterns of TCR occurrence, a later analysis re-analyzed previously published TCR beta repertoires from around 670 donors and added high-resolution HLA genotyping. Rather than using new phenotypic data, the later analysis identified candidate immune exposures from TCR beta sequences and from how often those sequences occurred across donors. To decide whether each TCR beta V gene segment behaved as functional or pseudogenic, an earlier analysis of 587 of the donors relied on high-throughput TCR beta sequencing. Alongside the repertoire data, information on donor age, sex, ethnicity and CMV serostatus was compiled. Genome-wide SNP genotypes for about three fifths of the roughly 700 donors were used in a later genetic analysis, which treated that subset as a discovery cohort. All discovery cohort repertoires had been generated on a single sequencing platform. HLA typing covered class I and class II loci at four-digit resolution. Typing coverage varied by locus: roughly 629-630 donors for A, B, C, DRB1 and DQB1; roughly 500 for DQA1; about 600 for DPA1; approximately 490 for DPB1. Roughly five DR-DQ haplotypes were treated as single units for association and clustering because of strong linkage in the cohort. Across 300 to 500 genotyped donors of the cohort, an average of about 220,000 unique TCR beta nucleotide sequences per donor were sequenced, and roughly 20% of those sequences were non-productive.

The cohort comprised around 690 healthy bone marrow donors. At the time of sampling, all cohort members were nominally healthy, though unrecorded immune exposures were likely present. The donor tested CMV seronegative, placing the donor among the 350 to 400 seronegative members of the cohort. A peripheral blood sample was collected from each donor, and TCR beta sequencing was performed on peripheral blood mononuclear cells. Genomic DNA was extracted from the blood cell samples with the Qiagen DNeasy Blood Extraction Kit. Libraries were prepared through the immunoSEQ multiplex PCR assay. A mixture of 60 forward primers for TCR Vbeta segments and 13 reverse primers for TCR Jbeta segments was used in the multiplex PCR. A multiplex PCR assay on genomic DNA amplified the CDR3 region of rearranged TCR beta genes. On the Illumina HiSeq System, the amplified TCR beta libraries were sequenced as 87-base-pair reads. In the original analysis: A later analysis counted 65 million to 90 million unique TCR beta chains across the approximately 700 repertoires, and 9 million to 14 million of these chains were shared by at least two donors. A nearest-neighbor algorithm error-corrected the raw reads and collapsed the reads into unique sequences, merging closely related sequences to remove PCR and sequencing errors. To assign V, D and J gene segments, CDR3 sequences were aligned to IMGT reference sequences. For a sequence to be retained, a match of at least six nucleotides to both a V gene segment and a J gene segment was required. Rearrangements were classified as productive when the CDR3 lacked stop codons and remained in frame with V and J, and all other rearrangements were classified as non-productive. Following IMGT convention, CDR3 was defined as the stretch from the second conserved V-encoded cysteine up to the conserved J-encoded phenylalanine. The earlier analysis of 500 to 600 of the donors excluded sequences that lacked an unambiguous match to a single V gene segment. An earlier analysis of a few hundred of the donors called V segments functional above 56.7% productive rearrangements and segregating when the between-donor standard deviation exceeded 5%. A statistical classification framework was built for diagnosing cytomegalovirus status from the catalog of TCR beta chain sequences. A later analysis assigned V and J genes by comparing TCR nucleotide sequences with IMGT/GENE-DB human TR gene sequences. In a later analysis, CDR3 sequences and most-parsimonious VDJ recombination scenarios were assigned using the TCRdist pipeline. In a later analysis, every TCR beta chain was defined by the combination of its CDR3 amino acid sequence and its V-gene family, and reads without a unique V-gene family were dropped. As a way to deal with suspected cross-contamination and a sequencing artifact, a later analysis dropped 450 to 600 nucleotide sequences that were highly shared and had low generation probability. In a later analysis, a clonal expansion index for each public chain was calculated from normalized within-repertoire ranks of inferred template counts. Generation probabilities in a later analysis came from a VDJ recombination model fitted to out-of-frame rearrangements, and those results were checked against IGoR. Hypergeometric tests were used in a later analysis to score TCR-TCR, TCR-HLA and TCR-CMV co-occurrence, with a repertoire-size bias correction applied to the TCR pairs. In a later analysis, false discovery rates were estimated by permuting HLA or CMV assignments 20 times. In a later analysis, co-occurring TCRs were grouped using DBSCAN, and TCRdist sequence similarity was added for clustering within HLA-allele-positive subsets. Repertoires with fewer than 30,000 or more than 120,000 public chains, plus five repertoires with anomalous nucleotide sharing, were excluded from co-occurrence clustering. What TCRdb holds here is the immuneACCESS table cut down to in-frame rearrangements. Part of the clones is not present; checked against another copy, under half of the missing clones reflect an unresolved V gene, and the others are unexplained. For V, J and clone size, that table is used; D and trimming come from the DNA. The sample contains about 190,000 clones, roughly 79% of them found a single time. The ten most abundant clones make up around 1.6% of the sample.

About this clone itself: The antigen this receptor binds is unknown. Base qualities are not recorded, but no much larger clone differs from it by a single base.

Here is what the overall study found, with its caveats: According to a later analysis, TCR association rates differed among HLA loci, with DRB1 alleles showing the most associated TCRs and HLA-C alleles showing the fewest. About 17 rarely observed V segments, including chromosome 9 orphons, were excluded from the earlier analysis of several hundred of the donors because counts were too low. Presence/absence analyses assumed roughly uniform sequencing depth across donors, an assumption that may not hold. Across donors, most TCR sequences were observed very rarely, whereas some public TCRs were present in many individuals. For the cohort, immune exposure information was limited to CMV serostatus. An association between a missense DCLRE1C variant and V-gene and J-gene trimming of TCR beta chains was found in a later genetic analysis and replicated in an independent cohort. A further reported finding was that TCR beta sequences accurately predicted the HLA-A and HLA-B alleles for most subjects in the first cohort. A few of the identified cytomegalovirus-associated TCR beta chains were confirmed in vitro to be specific for cytomegalovirus antigens. In an earlier analysis of more than 500 of the donors, most TCR beta V segments appeared in productive rearrangements about 87% or about 30% of the time, broadly matching IMGT annotations. Cytomegalovirus status was reported to be diagnosed by the classifier with high specificity and sensitivity in both the original and validation cohorts. Most CMV-associated TCR beta chains appeared to be HLA-restricted in a later analysis, and the HLA associations seemed to be driven largely by CMV exposure. The study gave a list of some 150 TCR beta chains associated with cytomegalovirus. Correlated functional status among segregating V segments might reflect linkage disequilibrium, but an unknown experimental factor could not be ruled out. Some IMGT-functional V segments, including TRBV6-2 and TRBV6-3, could not be distinguished by the 87-base-pair reads and were therefore excluded. A cluster of highly shared sequence variants was judged likely to be a technical artifact of the sequencing pipeline. At a false discovery rate of 0.05, a later analysis linked 15,000 to 20,000 TCR beta sequences to specific HLA alleles. In this cohort, only TCR beta chains were sequenced, and detectable features were limited by the absence of alpha or paired-chain data. According to a later analysis, parvovirus B19, influenza, CMV and Epstein-Barr virus appeared linked to several top co-occurrence clusters. The authors suggested that the approach could potentially be extended to other disease states and immunological phenotypes. In a later analysis, HLA-associated TCR beta chains were found to be more clonally expanded and to have lower generation probabilities than equally common non-associated chains. Assigning TCR associations to individual alleles was difficult when HLA alleles, especially DR and DQ, strongly co-occurred. Because HLA typing was unavailable for some donors at each locus, only the typed subset was used in association tests. Compared with the 666-donor mean, donors in an Asian-associated ancestry cluster had fewer N-insertions in productive TCRs, according to a later genetic analysis.

CDR1 is given as MNHEY and CDR2 as SMNVEV, both from the germline V gene (reference sequence). The CDR3 spans 13 residues, from the cysteine through the phenylalanine. Only CDR3 DNA remains: 39 bases, in frame from the first base. V gives up 4 bases and J gives up 3 bases, and the segment between their germline ends measures 9 bases. The V gene is TRBV27 and the J gene is TRBJ1-2; tentative D gene TRBD1, with 5 bases matching. Sequences were obtained from PBMCs. The receptor comes from a woman between 18 and 30 years old in good health and CMV-seronegative. The DNA reads as follows: TGTGCCAGCAGTTCAGGGCCCCACTATGGCTACACCTTC. This translates into CASSSGPHYGYTF.